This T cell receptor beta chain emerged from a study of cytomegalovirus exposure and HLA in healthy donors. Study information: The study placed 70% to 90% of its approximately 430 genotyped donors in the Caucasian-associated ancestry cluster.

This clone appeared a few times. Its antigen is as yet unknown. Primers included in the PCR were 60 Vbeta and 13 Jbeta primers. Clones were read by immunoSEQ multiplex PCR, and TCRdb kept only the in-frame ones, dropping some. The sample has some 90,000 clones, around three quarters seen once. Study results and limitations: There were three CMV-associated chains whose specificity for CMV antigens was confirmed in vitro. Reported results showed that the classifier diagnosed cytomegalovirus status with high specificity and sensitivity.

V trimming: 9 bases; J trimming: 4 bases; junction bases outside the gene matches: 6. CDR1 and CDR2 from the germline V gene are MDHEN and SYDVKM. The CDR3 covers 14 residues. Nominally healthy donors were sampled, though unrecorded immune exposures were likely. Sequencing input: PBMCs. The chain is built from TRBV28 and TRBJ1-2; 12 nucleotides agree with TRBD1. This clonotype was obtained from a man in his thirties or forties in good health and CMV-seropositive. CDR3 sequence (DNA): TGTGCCAGTAAACCGGGACAGGGGGCCTATGGCTACACCTTC. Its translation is CASKPGQGAYGYTF.